This T cell receptor beta chain comes out of a study of technical replicates of blood from a few donors. The assay was immunoSEQ multiplex PCR, and TCRdb's table has in-frame clones only and misses some. The profile shows approximately 73,000 clones, roughly 96% of them singletons. The ends were cut back, 6 bases at V and 2 bases at J, with 10 bases in the middle. Germline assignment: CDR1 MNHEY and CDR2 SVGAGI. The CDR3 has 13 residues. The sequencing input was T cells isolated from PBMCs. The TCR sequence derives from a human donor in good health. The chain recombines TRBV6-5 with TRBJ1-1, with D unclear. Here the CDR3 reads CASRHTGNTEAFF. Written as DNA, the CDR3 is TGTGCCAGCAGGCACACGGGTAACACTGAAGCTTTCTTT.